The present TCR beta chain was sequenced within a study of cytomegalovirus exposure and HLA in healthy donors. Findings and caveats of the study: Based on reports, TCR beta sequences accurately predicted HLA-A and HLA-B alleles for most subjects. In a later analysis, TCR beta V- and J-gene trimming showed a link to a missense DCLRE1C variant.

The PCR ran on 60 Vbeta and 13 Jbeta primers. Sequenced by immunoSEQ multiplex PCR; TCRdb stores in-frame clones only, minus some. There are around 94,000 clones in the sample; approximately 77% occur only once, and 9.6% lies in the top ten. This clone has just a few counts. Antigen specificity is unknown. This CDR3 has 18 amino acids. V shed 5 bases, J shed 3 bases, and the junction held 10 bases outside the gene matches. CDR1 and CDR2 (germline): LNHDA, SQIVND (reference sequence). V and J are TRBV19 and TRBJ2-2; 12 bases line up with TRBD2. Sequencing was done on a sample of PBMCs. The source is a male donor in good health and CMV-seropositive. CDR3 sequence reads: CASSSSGRAKSDTGELFF. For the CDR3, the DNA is TGTGCCAGTAGTTCTAGCGGGAGGGCCAAGAGTGACACCGGGGAGCTGTTTTTT. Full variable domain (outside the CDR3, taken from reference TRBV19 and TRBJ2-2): DGGITQSPKYLFRKEGQNVTLSCEQNLNHDAMYWYRQDPGQGLRLIYYSQIVNDFQKGDIAEGYSVSREKKESFPLTVTSAQKNPTAFYLCASSSSGRAKSDTGELFFGEGSRLTVL.